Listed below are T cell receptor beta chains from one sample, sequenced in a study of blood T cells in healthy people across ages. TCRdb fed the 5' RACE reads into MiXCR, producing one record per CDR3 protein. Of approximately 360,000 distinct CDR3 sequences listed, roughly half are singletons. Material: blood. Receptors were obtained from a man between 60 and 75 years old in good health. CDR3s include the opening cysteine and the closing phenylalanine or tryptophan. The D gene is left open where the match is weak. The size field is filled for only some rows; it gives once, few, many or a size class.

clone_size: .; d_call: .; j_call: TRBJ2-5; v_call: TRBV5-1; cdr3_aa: CASSLDGHPEETQYF; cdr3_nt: TGCGCCAGCAGCTTGGATGGACACCCGGAAGAGACCCAGTACTTC
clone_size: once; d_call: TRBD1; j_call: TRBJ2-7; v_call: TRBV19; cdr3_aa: CASSLTGAPYEQYF; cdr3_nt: TGTGCCAGTAGTTTAACAGGGGCTCCCTACGAGCAGTACTTC
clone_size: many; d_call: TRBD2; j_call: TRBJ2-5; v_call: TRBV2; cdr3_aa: CASKRGLAGGETQYF; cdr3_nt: TGTGCCAGCAAGAGGGGACTAGCGGGGGGAGAGACCCAGTACTTC
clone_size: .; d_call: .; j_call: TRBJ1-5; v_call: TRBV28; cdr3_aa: CASTSGEPQHF; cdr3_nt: TGTGCCAGCACTTCTGGGGAGCCCCAGCATTTT
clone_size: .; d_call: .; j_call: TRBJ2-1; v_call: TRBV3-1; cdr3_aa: CASSQVRATKNEQFF; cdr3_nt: TGTGCCAGCAGCCAAGTTAGGGCAACTAAAAATGAGCAGTTCTTC
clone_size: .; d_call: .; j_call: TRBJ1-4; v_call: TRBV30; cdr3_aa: CAWAGPTNEKLFF; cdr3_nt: TGTGCCTGGGCAGGACCAACTAATGAAAAACTGTTTTTT
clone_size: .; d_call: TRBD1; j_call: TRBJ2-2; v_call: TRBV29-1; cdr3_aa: CSVGQGATGELFF; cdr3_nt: TGCAGCGTTGGGCAGGGGGCAACCGGGGAGCTGTTTTTT
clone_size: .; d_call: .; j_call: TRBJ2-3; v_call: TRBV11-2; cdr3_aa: CASSPQWVSDTQYF; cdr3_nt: TGTGCCAGCAGCCCGCAATGGGTCTCAGATACGCAGTATTTT
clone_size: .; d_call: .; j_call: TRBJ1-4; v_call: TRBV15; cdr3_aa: CATSRDSATNEKLFF; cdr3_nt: TGTGCCACCAGCAGAGACAGTGCAACTAATGAAAAACTGTTTTTT
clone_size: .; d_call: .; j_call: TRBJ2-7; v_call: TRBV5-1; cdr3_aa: CASSSGGDISSYEQYF; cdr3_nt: TGCGCCAGCAGCTCTGGGGGGGACATCAGTTCCTACGAGCAGTACTTC
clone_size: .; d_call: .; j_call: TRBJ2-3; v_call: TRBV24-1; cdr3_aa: CATNKTSLDTQYF; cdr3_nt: TGTGCCACCAACAAGACTAGTCTGGATACGCAGTATTTT
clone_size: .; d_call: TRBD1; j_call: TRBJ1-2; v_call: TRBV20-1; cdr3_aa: CSARDLKGQVDGYTF; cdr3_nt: TGCAGTGCTAGAGATCTTAAGGGACAGGTGGATGGCTACACCTTC
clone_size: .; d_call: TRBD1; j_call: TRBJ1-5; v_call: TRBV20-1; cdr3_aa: CSAQGAFNQPQHF; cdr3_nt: TGCAGTGCCCAGGGGGCCTTCAATCAGCCCCAGCATTTT
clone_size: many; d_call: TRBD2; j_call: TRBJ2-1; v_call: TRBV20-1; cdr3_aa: CSARAAGGYRNEQFF; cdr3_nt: TGCAGTGCTAGAGCGGCGGGGGGGTATAGAAATGAGCAGTTCTTC
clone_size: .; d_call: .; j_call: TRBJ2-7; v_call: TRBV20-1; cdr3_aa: CSAPDHSYEQYF; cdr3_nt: TGCAGTGCACCAGACCATTCCTACGAGCAGTACTTC
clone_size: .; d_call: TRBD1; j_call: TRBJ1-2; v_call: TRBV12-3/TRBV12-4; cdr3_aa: CASGSHSSQGAGGYTF; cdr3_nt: TGTGCCAGCGGTTCCCACTCGTCACAGGGGGCGGGTGGCTACACCTTC
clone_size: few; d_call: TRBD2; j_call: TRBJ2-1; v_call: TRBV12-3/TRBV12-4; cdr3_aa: CASSPGASGGNEQFF; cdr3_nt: TGTGCCAGCAGTCCTGGGGCTAGCGGGGGGAATGAGCAGTTCTTC
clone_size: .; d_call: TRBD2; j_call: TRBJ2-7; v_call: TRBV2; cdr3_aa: CASNLNSGGYEQYF; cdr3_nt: TGTGCCAGCAACTTGAATTCGGGGGGCTACGAGCAGTACTTC
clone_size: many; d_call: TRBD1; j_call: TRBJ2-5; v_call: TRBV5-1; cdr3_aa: CASSTGQAMETQYF; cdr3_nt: TGCGCCAGCAGCACCGGACAGGCCATGGAGACCCAGTACTTC
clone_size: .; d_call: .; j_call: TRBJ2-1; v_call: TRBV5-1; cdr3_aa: CASSVALGNEQFF; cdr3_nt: TGCGCCAGCAGCGTGGCCCTCGGGAATGAGCAGTTCTTC
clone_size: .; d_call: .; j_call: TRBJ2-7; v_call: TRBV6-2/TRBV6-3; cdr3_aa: CASSSAGTGQYF; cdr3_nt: TGTGCCAGCAGTTCCGCCGGGACGGGGCAGTACTTC
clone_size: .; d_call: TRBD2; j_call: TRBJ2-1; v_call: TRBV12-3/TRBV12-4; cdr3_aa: CASSTSGRLYNEQFF; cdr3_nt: TGTGCCAGCAGCACTAGCGGGAGACTGTACAATGAGCAGTTCTTC
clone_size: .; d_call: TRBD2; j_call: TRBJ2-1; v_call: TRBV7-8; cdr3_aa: CASSPSGGAFFNEQFF; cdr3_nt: TGTGCCAGCAGCCCTAGCGGGGGGGCATTTTTCAATGAGCAGTTCTTC
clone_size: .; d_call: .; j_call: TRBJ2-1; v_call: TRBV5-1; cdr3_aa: CASSLVISGTYNEQFF; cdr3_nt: TGCGCCAGCAGCTTGGTCATCTCGGGGACCTACAATGAGCAGTTCTTC
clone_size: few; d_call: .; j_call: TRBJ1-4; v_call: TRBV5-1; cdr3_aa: CASSLDRVQEKLFF; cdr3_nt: TGCGCCAGCAGCTTGGACAGGGTGCAAGAAAAACTGTTTTTT
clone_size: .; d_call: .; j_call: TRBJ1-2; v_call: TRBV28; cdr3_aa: CAIAHGRGNYGYTF; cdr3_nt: TGTGCCATCGCCCACGGGAGGGGGAACTATGGCTACACCTTC
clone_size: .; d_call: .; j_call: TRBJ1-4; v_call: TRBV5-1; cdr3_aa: CAGSPGRGTNEKLFF; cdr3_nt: TGCGCCGGCAGCCCCGGCCGGGGTACTAATGAAAAACTGTTTTTT
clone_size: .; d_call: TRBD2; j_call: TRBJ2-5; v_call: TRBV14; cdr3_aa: CASSQIQLAGVETQYF; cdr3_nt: TGTGCCAGCAGCCAAATTCAACTAGCGGGAGTAGAGACCCAGTACTTC
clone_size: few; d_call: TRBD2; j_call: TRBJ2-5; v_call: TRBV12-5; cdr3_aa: CASGPGLAGGTQETQYF; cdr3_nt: TGTGCTAGTGGTCCGGGACTAGCGGGGGGGACCCAAGAGACCCAGTACTTC
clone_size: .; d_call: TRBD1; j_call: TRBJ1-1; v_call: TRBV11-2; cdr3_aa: CASSSQRRTGTNTEAFF; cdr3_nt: TGTGCCAGCAGCTCTCAGAGAAGGACAGGGACAAACACTGAAGCTTTCTTT
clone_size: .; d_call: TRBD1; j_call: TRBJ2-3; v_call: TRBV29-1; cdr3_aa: CSVEFTGGRDTQYF; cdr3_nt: TGCAGCGTTGAATTTACAGGGGGGAGAGATACGCAGTATTTT
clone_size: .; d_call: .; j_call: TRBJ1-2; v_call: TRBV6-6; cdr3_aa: CASSQKGQGGGYTF; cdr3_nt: TGTGCCAGCAGTCAGAAAGGGCAGGGAGGTGGCTACACCTTC
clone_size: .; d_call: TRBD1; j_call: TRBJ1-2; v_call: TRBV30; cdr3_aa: CAWSVRTGASTF; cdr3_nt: TGTGCCTGGAGTGTACGGACAGGGGCCTCCACCTTC
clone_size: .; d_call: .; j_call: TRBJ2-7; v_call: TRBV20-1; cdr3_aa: CSAGTLETPVEQYF; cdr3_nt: TGCAGTGCTGGGACACTCGAGACCCCTGTCGAGCAGTACTTC
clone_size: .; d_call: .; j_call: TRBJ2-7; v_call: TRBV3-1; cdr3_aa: CASSQGTGRGEQYF; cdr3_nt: TGTGCCAGCAGCCAAGGCACAGGGAGGGGCGAGCAGTACTTC
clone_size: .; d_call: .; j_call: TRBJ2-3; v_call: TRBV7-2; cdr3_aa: CASSLGGMGDTQYF; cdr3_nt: TGTGCCAGCTCCTTGGGGGGCATGGGAGATACGCAGTATTTT
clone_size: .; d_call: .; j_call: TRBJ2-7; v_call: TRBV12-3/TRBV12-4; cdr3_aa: CASSPGPRLWEQYF; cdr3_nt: TGTGCCAGCAGCCCAGGACCCCGCCTGTGGGAGCAGTACTTC
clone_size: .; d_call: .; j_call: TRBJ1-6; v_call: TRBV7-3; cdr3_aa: CASSLSSGSSYNSPLHF; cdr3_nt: TGTGCCAGCAGCCTAAGCTCGGGGAGCTCCTATAATTCACCCCTCCACTTT
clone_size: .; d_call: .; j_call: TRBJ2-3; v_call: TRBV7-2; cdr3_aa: CASSLVGLARGTQYF; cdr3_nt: TGTGCCAGCAGCTTAGTCGGGTTAGCGCGAGGTACGCAGTATTTT
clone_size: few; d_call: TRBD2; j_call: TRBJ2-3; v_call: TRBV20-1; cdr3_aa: CSARRLTSGFTDTQYF; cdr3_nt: TGCAGTGCTAGAAGGTTGACTAGCGGATTCACAGATACGCAGTATTTT
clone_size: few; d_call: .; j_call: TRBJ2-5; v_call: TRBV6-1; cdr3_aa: CASSERQARETQYF; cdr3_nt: TGTGCCAGCAGTGAAAGGCAGGCACGGGAGACCCAGTACTTC
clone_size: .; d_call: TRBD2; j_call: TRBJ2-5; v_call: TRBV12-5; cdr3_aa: CAGATGTSYETQYF; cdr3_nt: TGTGCTGGCGCGACCGGGACTAGTTATGAGACCCAGTACTTC
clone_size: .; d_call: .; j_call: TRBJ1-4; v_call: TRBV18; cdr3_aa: CASSPQGSNEKLFF; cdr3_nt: TGTGCCAGCTCACCGCAGGGTTCTAATGAAAAACTGTTTTTT
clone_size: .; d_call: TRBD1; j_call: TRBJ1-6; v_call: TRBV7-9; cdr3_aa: CASSTPTGVADNSPLHF; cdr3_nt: TGTGCCAGCAGCACCCCGACAGGGGTGGCAGATAATTCACCCCTCCACTTT
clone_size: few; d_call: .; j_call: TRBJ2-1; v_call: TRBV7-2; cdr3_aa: CASSSGPSGEQFF; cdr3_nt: TGTGCCAGCAGCTCAGGCCCATCGGGGGAGCAGTTCTTC
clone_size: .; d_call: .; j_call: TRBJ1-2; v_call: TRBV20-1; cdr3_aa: CSAREERGSGYTF; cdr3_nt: TGCAGTGCTAGAGAAGAGCGGGGGTCCGGCTACACCTTC